This T cell receptor (beta chain) was obtained from a study of T cells after yellow fever vaccination. On the study more broadly: For low cell numbers, libraries were made with SMART-Seq v4 Ultra Low Input. Findings of the study overall: Shared CD4/CD8 clonotypes were a small share, likely from convergent recombination. Clones that expanded after primary vaccination mostly reappeared after the booster (roughly 97% CD4, around 87% CD8). High-abundance clonotypes from the bulk population could contaminate FACS-sorted repertoires.

Ten or more counts support this clonotype. The target antigen is unknown. MiXCR, applied by TCRdb to the 5' RACE reads, yields one record per CDR3 protein. The data show 400,000 or so distinct CDR3 sequences, 15% to 20% seen once. CDR3 length: 15 amino acids. The V gene's germline CDR1 is DFQATT and CDR2 SNEGSKA (reference sequence). Trimming removed 4 bases from V and 5 bases from J; junction bases left unmatched: 8. The receptor comes from a man younger than 35 who received the YFV17D yellow fever vaccine. The rearrangement joins TRBV20-1 to TRBJ2-2, with 9 bases fitting TRBD2. This sample comprised PBMCs, obtained before the yellow fever booster vaccination. The CDR3 DNA is TGCAGTGCTACAACCGGGACTAGCTATACCGGGGAGCTGTTTTTT. Its protein product is CSATTGTSYTGELFF.